These T cell receptor beta chains were read from a single sample in a study of T cells after somatic rescue of genetic block. Libraries were prepared by immunoSEQ multiplex PCR; TCRdb keeps only in-frame clonotypes and omits some of them. The sample has tens of thousands of clones, 75% to 90% seen once. The sequencing sample was made of peripheral blood mononuclear cells (PBMCs). These receptors were obtained from a woman aged 18-29 years. The CDR3 runs from the conserved cysteine through the conserved F or W. D genes are given only for firm matches. Where a row states a size, it is once, few, many or the class of an expanded clone; other rows omit it.

length: 14
size: NA
J: TRBJ2-7
V: TRBV11-2
D: NA
DNA: TGTGCCAGCAGCTCGGGGCTAGGTTCCTACGAGCAGTACTTC
CDR3: CASSSGLGSYEQYF

length: 11
size: NA
J: TRBJ2-7
V: TRBV20-1
D: NA
DNA: TGCAGTGCTAGAGATACCTACGAGCAGTACTTC
CDR3: CSARDTYEQYF

length: 14
size: NA
J: TRBJ2-7
V: TRBV18
D: NA
DNA: TGTGCCAGCTCTGTGAATCCCAAGGGGCTCGAGCAGTACTTC
CDR3: CASSVNPKGLEQYF

length: 12
size: NA
J: TRBJ1-1
V: TRBV18
D: NA
DNA: TGTGCCAGCTCGCGCCGGGGCCCTGAAGCTTTCTTT
CDR3: CASSRRGPEAFF

length: 14
size: NA
J: TRBJ2-7
V: TRBV5-1
D: NA
DNA: TGCGCCAGCAGCCTGGAAGGGGTATCCTACGAGCAGTACTTC
CDR3: CASSLEGVSYEQYF

length: 20
size: NA
J: TRBJ2-7
V: TRBV7-8
D: TRBD2
DNA: TGTGCCAGCAGCCCGATAATTGCCGGGACTAGCGGGAGGGCCTCCTACGAGCAGTACTTC
CDR3: CASSPIIAGTSGRASYEQYF

length: 14
size: NA
J: TRBJ2-1
V: TRBV29-1
D: TRBD1
DNA: TGCAGCGTCACCGGGACAGCAGCTTACAATGAGCAGTTCTTC
CDR3: CSVTGTAAYNEQFF

length: 14
size: NA
J: TRBJ2-5
V: TRBV6-5
D: NA
DNA: TGTGCCAGCAGTTTTGGCAGGGTGGGGGAGACCCAGTACTTC
CDR3: CASSFGRVGETQYF

length: 17
size: once
J: TRBJ1-1
V: TRBV7-9
D: NA
DNA: TGTGCCAGCAGCCCAAACGGTCGGGGATCGTGGAACACTGAAGCTTTCTTT
CDR3: CASSPNGRGSWNTEAFF

length: 15
size: NA
J: TRBJ2-7
V: TRBV28
D: TRBD2
DNA: TGTGCCAGCAGCCGCCCCCGGGGGGGGTCCTACGAGCAGTACTTC
CDR3: CASSRPRGGSYEQYF

length: 16
size: NA
J: TRBJ2-7
V: TRBV2
D: TRBD1
DNA: TGTGCCAGCAGCGTAGCCCTGACAGGGGCGCGGGGCGAGCAGTACTTC
CDR3: CASSVALTGARGEQYF

length: 16
size: NA
J: TRBJ2-7
V: TRBV4-2
D: TRBD2
DNA: TGTGCCAGCAGCCAGGGACTAGCGGGAGGGATCTACGAGCAGTACTTC
CDR3: CASSQGLAGGIYEQYF

length: 16
size: NA
J: TRBJ2-1
V: TRBV6-4
D: NA
DNA: TGTGCCAGCAGTGACTCTTGGGCGAGACCCTACAATGAGCAGTTCTTC
CDR3: CASSDSWARPYNEQFF

length: 15
size: NA
J: TRBJ2-3
V: TRBV29-1
D: TRBD1
DNA: TGCAGCGTACCGACAGGGGGCTCTCACACAGATACGCAGTATTTT
CDR3: CSVPTGGSHTDTQYF

length: 18
size: NA
J: TRBJ2-7
V: TRBV4-3
D: TRBD2
DNA: TGCGCCAGCAGCCTAGGGACTAGCGGGAGAGGGGGCTCCTACGAGCAGTACTTC
CDR3: CASSLGTSGRGGSYEQYF